Listed here are 17 T cell receptor beta chains from one sample, sequenced in a study of blood T cell repertoires in COVID-19. The assay was immunoSEQ multiplex PCR, and TCRdb's table has in-frame clones only and misses some. The sample lists roughly 260,000 clones, 88% occurring once. Sequences were obtained from peripheral blood. These receptors all stem from a man aged 55 to 70 who had recovered from COVID-19.

This chain connects TRBV2 to TRBJ1-2, with 9 bases matching TRBD1. Germline-derived CDR1 and CDR2 are SNHLY and FYNNEI. V lost 7 bases to trimming and J lost 6 bases; unmatched junction nucleotides: 6. CDR3 size: 13 residues. CDR3 coding DNA: TGTGCCAGCATAAGGACAGGGGCTGATGGCTACACCTTC. It specifies CASIRTGADGYTF.

J is TRBJ2-7 and V is TRBV6-2 or TRBV6-3; D call uncertain. Germline V CDR1 and CDR2: MNHEY, SVGEGT. The length of the CDR3 is 12 residues. V lost 4 bases, J lost 0 bases, and 4 bases lay in between. Here the CDR3 reads CASSSSSYEQYF. The CDR3 bases are TGTGCCAGCAGTTCGAGCTCCTACGAGCAGTACTTC.

The genes are TRBV18 and TRBJ2-3; no clear D gene. Germline V gives CDR1 KGHSH, CDR2 LQKENI. The CDR3 contains 18 residues. V lost 3 bases to trimming and J lost 2 bases, with 21 bases between them. CDR3 bases: TGTGCCAGCTCACCCTTTAGCCGACCCCCCAAATCCACAGATACGCAGTATTTT. The encoded protein is CASSPFSRPPKSTDTQYF.

This clone has a single count. Here the CDR3 reads CASSPLIAPGIQETQYF. CDR3 in DNA: TGTGCCAGCAGTCCCCTTATTGCCCCAGGGATACAAGAGACCCAGTACTTC. V usage is TRBV27 and J usage is TRBJ2-5, with D possibly being TRBD1 (5 bases). Trimming took 5 bases from V and 2 from J, leaving 21 bases between them. The CDR3 has 17 residues. Germline CDR1 MNHEY, CDR2 SMNVEV (reference sequence).

CDR3 DNA sequence: TGTGCCAGCGGTCTAGCGGGGGGGCAAGAGACCCAGTACTTC. Protein: CASGLAGGQETQYF. V gene TRBV7-3 combines with J gene TRBJ2-5, with 12 bases fitting TRBD2. The germline V gene has CDR1 SGHTA and CDR2 FQGTGA. V lost 8 bases, J lost 2 bases, and 3 bases stayed unmatched. The CDR3 has 14 amino acids.

The genes are TRBV3-1 (or the pseudogene TRBV3-2) and TRBJ2-3; TRBD2 aligns across 10 bases. V gave up 4 bases and J gave up 2 bases; unmatched junction bases: 15. The CDR3 has 19 residues. Germline V CDR1 and CDR2: LGHDT, YNNKEL (reference sequence). CDR3 sequence reads: CASSPSGALAGKLTDTQYF. The CDR3 DNA sequence: TGTGCCAGCAGCCCGTCTGGAGCACTAGCGGGGAAACTCACAGATACGCAGTATTTT.

The chain has TRBV4-2 and TRBJ2-1; 11 nucleotides align to TRBD2. Trimming cost V 4 bases and J 10 bases; bases outside gene matches: 9. CDR3 size: 15 residues. Germline CDR1 and CDR2: LGHNA and YNFKEQ. As DNA, the CDR3 is TGTGCCAGCAGCCCTAGCGGGGGGCCTGGGCAAGAGCAGTTCTTC. Encoded protein: CASSPSGGPGQEQFF.

The chain uses TRBV6-2 or TRBV6-3 and TRBJ2-7, with D hard to call. V was trimmed by 2 bases and J by 1 base, leaving 9 bases between them. The CDR3 consists of 14 residues. Germline V gene sequence: CDR1 MNHEY, CDR2 SVGEGT. CDR3 protein: CASSYLEGSYEQYF. The DNA for the CDR3 is TGTGCCAGCAGTTACCTAGAAGGTTCCTACGAGCAGTACTTC.

V is TRBV19 and J is TRBJ1-4; a possible D gene is TRBD1 (6 bases). The CDR3 consists of 15 residues. Per the germline V gene, CDR1 is LNHDA and CDR2 is SQIVND (reference sequence). Trimming pared 3 bases from V and 3 bases from J, leaving 11 bases between. CDR3 in amino acids: CASSIGGMANEKLFF. The CDR3, as DNA: TGTGCCAGTAGTATTGGGGGCATGGCTAATGAAAAACTGTTTTTT. Variable domain in full (rest from reference TRBV19 and TRBJ1-4): DGGITQSPKYLFRKEGQNVTLSCEQNLNHDAMYWYRQDPGQGLRLIYYSQIVNDFQKGDIAEGYSVSREKKESFPLTVTSAQKNPTAFYLCASSIGGMANEKLFFGSGTQLSVL.

The chain employs TRBV10-3 and TRBJ1-1; D possibly corresponds to TRBD1 (5 bases). Germline V gene data show CDR1 as ENHRY and CDR2 as SYGVKD. Trimming shortened V by 6 bases and J by 1 base, and 18 bases separated the two germline ends. The CDR3 totals 16 residues. In DNA form, the CDR3 reads TGTGCCATCAGCCCCCACCTAGACAGCCGGAACACTGAAGCTTTCTTT. Encoded protein: CAISPHLDSRNTEAFF.

The rearrangement links TRBV9 to TRBJ2-7; TRBD2 agrees at 10 bases. The CDR3 runs 16 residues. The germline CDR1 and CDR2 sequences are SGDLS and YYNGEE. V lost 0 bases, J lost 2 bases, and 5 bases stayed unmatched. Here the CDR3 DNA reads TGTGCCAGCAGCGTAGGTAGCGGGGGGCCAACCTACGAGCAGTACTTC. Encoded protein: CASSVGSGGPTYEQYF.

As for this clone: The junction departs from the called germline gene at one end, perhaps through a read error. This chain joins TRBV5-1 and TRBJ2-2, with a weak D call TRBD1 (6 bases). In germline, CDR1 is SGHRS, CDR2 YFSETQ. This CDR3 region has 14 residues. In DNA, the CDR3 is TGCGCCAGCAGCTCGACAGGCCGCACCTGGGAGCTGTTTTTT. Protein product: CASSSTGRTWELFF.

This chain uses TRBV29-1 with TRBJ2-1; the D gene is possibly TRBD2 (6 bases). The CDR3 covers 14 residues. The V and J ends lost 7 bases and 5 bases respectively, with 18 bases between them. Germline V CDR1 and CDR2: SQVTM, ANQGSEA. CDR3 residues: CSAGTPQTHNEQFF. The CDR3 bases are TGCAGCGCCGGGACTCCACAGACCCACAATGAGCAGTTCTTC.

The J gene is TRBJ1-2, the V gene TRBV7-3; perhaps TRBD1 as D (5 bases). The CDR3 has 14 residues. Germline V gene sequence: CDR1 SGHTA, CDR2 FQGTGA. The V end lost 5 bases, the J end lost 4 bases, and 14 bases lay between the germline ends. The CDR3 loop reads CASSRGPGAYGYTF. The CDR3 DNA is TGTGCCAGCAGCAGGGGCCCTGGGGCCTATGGCTACACCTTC.

V gene TRBV5-1 combines with J gene TRBJ2-5, with D tentatively TRBD1 (5 bases). V lost 0 bases and J 4 bases, leaving 10 bases between the germline ends. CDR3 length: 14 residues. In germline, CDR1 is SGHRS, CDR2 YFSETQ. Here the CDR3 DNA reads TGCGCCAGCAGCTTGGAGCAGGGATCAGAGACCCAGTACTTC. It encodes CASSLEQGSETQYF.

The J gene is TRBJ1-4, the V gene TRBV5-1, with 10 bases matching TRBD1. CDR1 and CDR2 from the germline V gene are SGHRS and YFSETQ. The CDR3 spans 15 residues. V gave up 5 bases and J gave up 7 bases; unmatched junction bases: 8. CDR3 amino acids: CASSPRQGAGEKLFF. CDR3 DNA: TGCGCCAGCAGTCCCAGACAGGGGGCAGGTGAAAAACTGTTTTTT.

V usage is TRBV11-2 and J usage is TRBJ1-2; TRBD1 is a possible D gene (6 bases). Trimming removed 5 bases at V and 5 bases at J, with 15 bases between. Germline lookup yields CDR1 SGHAT and CDR2 FQNNGV. This CDR3 has 14 residues. The CDR3, as DNA: TGTGCCAGCAGCCCCTTTCAGGGGAAGTATGGCTACACCTTC. As protein: CASSPFQGKYGYTF. Together with reference TRBV11-2 and TRBJ1-2, the CDR3 gives the full variable domain: EAGVAQSPRYKIIEKRQSVAFWCNPISGHATLYWYQQILGQGPKLLIQFQNNGVVDDSQLPKDRFSAERLKGVDSTLKIQPAKLEDSAVYLCASSPFQGKYGYTFGSGTRLTVV.